This T cell receptor beta chain stems from a study of blood T cell repertoires in COVID-19. Study-wide context: The samples span acute and convalescent COVID-19 from the United States, Italy and Spain. PBMCs, B-cell-depleted T cells, or T cells were the source of the cDNA or gDNA that made up the material.

Which cohort a participant joined came from the clinical history participants gave. Original methodology: Reference gene primer amplification yielded estimated nucleated cell counts. The method was immunoSEQ multiplex PCR; TCRdb's version includes in-frame clones alone and lacks a portion of them. The DNA was the basis for D and trimming; V, J and clone size are from that table. Altogether about 200,000 clones are present, just over 85% being singletons, with the ten largest covering 3% to 4%. The ends were cut back, 7 bases at V and 3 bases at J, with 13 bases in the middle. The CDR3 contains 13 residues. Per germline, CDR1 MDHEN and CDR2 SYDVKM.

The chain combines TRBV28 with TRBJ2-7; D possibly corresponds to TRBD2 (6 bases). The sample was PBMCs or T cells enriched from blood (not recorded which). The TCR was taken from a woman aged 40 to 49 with acute COVID-19. CDR3 nucleotide sequence: TGTGCCAGCAACGGAGGGATCAGCTACGAGCAGTACTTC. This sequence encodes CASNGGISYEQYF.